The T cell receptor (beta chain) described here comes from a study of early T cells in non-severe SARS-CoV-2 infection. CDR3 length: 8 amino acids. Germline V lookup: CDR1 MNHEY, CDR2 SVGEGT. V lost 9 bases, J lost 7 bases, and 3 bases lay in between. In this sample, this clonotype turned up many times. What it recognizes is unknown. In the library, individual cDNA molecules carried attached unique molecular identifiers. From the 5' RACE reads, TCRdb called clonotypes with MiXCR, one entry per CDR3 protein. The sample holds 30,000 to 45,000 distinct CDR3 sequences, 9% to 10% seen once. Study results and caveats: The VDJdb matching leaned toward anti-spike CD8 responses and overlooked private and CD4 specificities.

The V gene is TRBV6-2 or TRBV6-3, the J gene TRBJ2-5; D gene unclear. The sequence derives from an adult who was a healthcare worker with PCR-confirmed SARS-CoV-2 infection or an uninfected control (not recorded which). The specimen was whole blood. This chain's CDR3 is CARRTQYF. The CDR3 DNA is TGTGCCAGGAGGACCCAGTACTTC.